Each of the 8 T cell receptor beta chains below was sequenced from the same sample in a study of shared clonotypes between healthy human individuals. The repertoire was sequenced with immunoSEQ multiplex PCR; TCRdb's copy has only in-frame clones and lacks some. The table records about 470,000 clones, roughly 83% of them present only once. Sequences were obtained from PBMCs. The receptors here all came from a woman aged 40 to 50 in good health. Some clones in this sample may be carry-over from other donors' samples.

Only one count was recorded for this clone. J is TRBJ2-7 and V is TRBV29-1; 9 bases are shared with TRBD1. The CDR3 covers 16 residues. V shed 3 bases and J 1 base; nucleotides not matched to a gene: 10. The germline CDR1 and CDR2 sequences are SQVTM and ANQGSEA. The CDR3 DNA sequence: TGCAGCGTTGACCTCCGGGACAGGGAAGGATCCTACGAGCAGTACTTC. Encoded protein: CSVDLRDREGSYEQYF.

This chain links TRBV25-1 with TRBJ2-3; 9 nucleotides agree with TRBD1. The CDR3 covers 15 residues. Germline values: CDR1 MGHDK, CDR2 SYGVNS. Losses at the gene ends were 6 bases for V and 1 base for J; bases not matched to a gene: 5. The CDR3 loop reads CASRERTGGTDTQYF. CDR3 DNA sequence: TGTGCCAGCAGGGAAAGGACAGGGGGCACAGATACGCAGTATTTT.

The chain joins TRBV9 to TRBJ2-3, with TRBD1 matching 7 bases. Germline-derived CDR1 and CDR2 are SGDLS and YYNGEE. Losses at the gene ends were 4 bases for V and 8 bases for J; bases not matched to a gene: 4. The CDR3 spans 12 residues. The CDR3 DNA follows: TGTGCCAGCAGCCGGGACAGCCTTACGCAGTATTTT. This codes for CASSRDSLTQYF.

The rearrangement joins TRBV6-5 to TRBJ2-7, with TRBD2 identical over 12 bases. This CDR3 has 13 amino acids. CDR1 is MNHEY, CDR2 SVGAGI, per germline. V gave up 7 bases and J gave up 6 bases; unmatched junction bases: 4. In DNA form, the CDR3 reads TGTGCCAGCACTGGACTAGCGGGAAGCGAGCAGTACTTC. Amino acid sequence: CASTGLAGSEQYF.

The rearrangement uses TRBV28 and TRBJ2-5; 8 nucleotides line up with TRBD2. The germline V gene encodes CDR1 MDHEN and CDR2 SYDVKM. This CDR3 has 13 amino acids. Germline trimming cut 3 bases from V and 3 bases from J; bases unmatched to any gene: 0. The CDR3 DNA is TGTGCCAGCAGTTTCGGGGGGGAAGAGACCCAGTACTTC. Translated, it gives CASSFGGEETQYF.

The chain uses TRBV6-4 and TRBJ2-3; 10 nucleotides agree with TRBD2. Unmatched junction bases numbered 4, after V lost 0 bases and J lost 4 bases. The V gene's germline CDR1 is MRHNA and CDR2 SNTAGT. The CDR3 contains 16 residues. In DNA form, the CDR3 reads TGTGCCAGCAGTGACTCGGCTAGCGGGAGCCCAGATACGCAGTATTTT. As protein: CASSDSASGSPDTQYF.

The V gene is TRBV19, the J gene TRBJ2-3; 13 bases match TRBD2. Germline values: CDR1 LNHDA, CDR2 SQIVND (reference sequence). With V trimmed by 5 bases and J by 4 bases, 6 bases remained unmatched. The CDR3 covers 16 residues. The CDR3 DNA reads as TGTGCCAGTAGTGCCCGACTAGCGGGAGGCTCAGATACGCAGTATTTT. Translating gives CASSARLAGGSDTQYF. Complete variable domain (other parts from reference TRBV19 and TRBJ2-3): DGGITQSPKYLFRKEGQNVTLSCEQNLNHDAMYWYRQDPGQGLRLIYYSQIVNDFQKGDIAEGYSVSREKKESFPLTVTSAQKNPTAFYLCASSARLAGGSDTQYFGPGTRLTVL.

This chain links TRBV2 with TRBJ2-5; D remains ambiguous. This CDR3 spans 13 amino acids. Germline CDR1 reads SNHLY; CDR2 reads FYNNEI. With 6 bases removed from V and 6 bases from J, the gap between germline ends came to 14 bases. The CDR3 region has the DNA TGTGCCAGCAGAGGAGATAATGGCAAGACCCAGTACTTC. This gives the protein CASRGDNGKTQYF.